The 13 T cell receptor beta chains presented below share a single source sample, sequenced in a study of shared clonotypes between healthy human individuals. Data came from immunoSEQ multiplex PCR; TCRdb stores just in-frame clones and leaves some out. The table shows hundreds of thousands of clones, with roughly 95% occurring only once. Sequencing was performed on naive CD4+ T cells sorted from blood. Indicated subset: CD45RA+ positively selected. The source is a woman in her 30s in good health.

This CDR3 reads CASSTGQGNSGTGELFF. Here the CDR3 DNA reads TGTGCCAGTAGTACAGGACAGGGGAACAGTGGCACCGGGGAGCTGTTTTTT. This sequence joins TRBV19 and TRBJ2-2, with 9 bases fitting TRBD1. This CDR3 spans 17 amino acids. Germline CDR1 is LNHDA and CDR2 is SQIVND (reference sequence). Unmatched junction bases numbered 10, after V lost 4 bases and J lost 4 bases.

The DNA of the CDR3 is TGCGCCAGCAGCCGGCCTACCCAAACTACCTATGGCTACACCTTC. Amino acids: CASSRPTQTTYGYTF. The chain employs TRBV4-1 and TRBJ1-2; D is unresolved. V shed 4 bases and J shed 4 bases, with 16 bases lying between them. In germline, CDR1 is MGHRA, CDR2 YSYEKL. The CDR3 sequence is 15 residues long.

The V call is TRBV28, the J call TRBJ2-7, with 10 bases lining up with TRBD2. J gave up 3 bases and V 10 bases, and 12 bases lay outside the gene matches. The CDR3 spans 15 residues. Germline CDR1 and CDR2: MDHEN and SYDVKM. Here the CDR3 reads CAIQSLAGNYYEQYF. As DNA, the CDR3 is TGTGCCATCCAGTCACTAGCGGGAAACTACTACGAGCAGTACTTC.

CDR3 coding DNA: TGTGCCAGCAGTTTAGACAACCCCGAGACCCAGTACTTC. It translates to CASSLDNPETQYF. The chain couples TRBV28 to TRBJ2-5; D is unresolved. The germline gives CDR1 MDHEN, CDR2 SYDVKM. This CDR3 is built from 13 residues. V lost 2 bases to trimming and J lost 5 bases, with 9 bases between them.

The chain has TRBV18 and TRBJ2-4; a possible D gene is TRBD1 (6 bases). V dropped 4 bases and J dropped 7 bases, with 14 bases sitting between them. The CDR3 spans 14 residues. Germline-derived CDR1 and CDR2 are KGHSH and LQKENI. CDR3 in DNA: TGTGCCAGCTCACGAGGGGCAGGGGAGAACATTCAGTACTTC. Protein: CASSRGAGENIQYF.

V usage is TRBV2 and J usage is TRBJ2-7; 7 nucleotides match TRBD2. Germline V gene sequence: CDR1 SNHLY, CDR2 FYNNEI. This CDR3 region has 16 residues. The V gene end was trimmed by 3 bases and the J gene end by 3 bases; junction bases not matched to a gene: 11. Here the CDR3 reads CASSDFLSGNGYEQYF. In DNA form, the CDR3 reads TGTGCCAGCAGTGATTTCTTGAGCGGGAACGGCTACGAGCAGTACTTC.

CDR3: CASSVDRGHSGELFF. CDR3 nucleotide sequence: TGTGCCAGCAGTGTGGACAGGGGGCATAGCGGGGAGCTGTTTTTT. The chain employs TRBV27 and TRBJ2-2; TRBD1 aligns across 11 bases. Trimming at V came to 5 bases and at J to 7 bases, leaving 6 bases not matched to a gene. The germline gives CDR1 MNHEY, CDR2 SMNVEV (reference sequence). CDR3 length equals 15 residues.

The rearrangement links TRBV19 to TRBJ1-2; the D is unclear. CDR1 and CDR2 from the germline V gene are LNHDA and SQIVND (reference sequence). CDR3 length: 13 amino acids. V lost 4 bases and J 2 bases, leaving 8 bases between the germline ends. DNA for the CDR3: TGTGCCAGTAGTAAGGATCACAACTATGGCTACACCTTC. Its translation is CASSKDHNYGYTF.

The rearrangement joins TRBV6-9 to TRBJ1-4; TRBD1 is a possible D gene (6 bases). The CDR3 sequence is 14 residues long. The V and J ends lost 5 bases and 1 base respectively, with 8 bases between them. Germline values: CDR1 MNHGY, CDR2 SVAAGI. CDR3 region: CASSQGGTNEKLFF. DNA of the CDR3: TGTGCCAGCAGTCAAGGGGGAACTAATGAAAAACTGTTTTTT.

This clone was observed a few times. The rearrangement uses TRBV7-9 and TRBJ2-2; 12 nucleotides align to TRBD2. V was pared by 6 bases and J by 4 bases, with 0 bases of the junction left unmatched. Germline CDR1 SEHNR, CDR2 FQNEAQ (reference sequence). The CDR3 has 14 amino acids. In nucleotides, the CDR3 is TGTGCCAGCAGGACTAGCGGGGGCACCGGGGAGCTGTTTTTT. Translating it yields CASRTSGGTGELFF.

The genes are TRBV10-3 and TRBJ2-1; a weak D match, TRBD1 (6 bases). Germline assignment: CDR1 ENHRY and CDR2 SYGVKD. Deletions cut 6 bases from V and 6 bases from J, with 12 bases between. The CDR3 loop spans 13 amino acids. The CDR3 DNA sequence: TGTGCCATCAGGCCGACAGGAAGCAATGAGCAGTTCTTC. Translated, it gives CAIRPTGSNEQFF.

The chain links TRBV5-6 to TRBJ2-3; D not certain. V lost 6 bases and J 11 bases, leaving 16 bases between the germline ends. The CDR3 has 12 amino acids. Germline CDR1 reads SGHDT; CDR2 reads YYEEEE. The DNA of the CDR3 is TGTGCCAGCACCACCCTCCATGTTAAGCAGTATTTT. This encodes CASTTLHVKQYF.

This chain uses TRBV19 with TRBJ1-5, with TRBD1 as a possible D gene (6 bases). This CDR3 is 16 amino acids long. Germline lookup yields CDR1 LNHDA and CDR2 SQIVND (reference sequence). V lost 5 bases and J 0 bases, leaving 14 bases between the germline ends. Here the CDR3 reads CASSAHRTASNQPQHF. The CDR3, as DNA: TGTGCCAGTAGTGCCCACCGGACAGCTAGCAATCAGCCCCAGCATTTT. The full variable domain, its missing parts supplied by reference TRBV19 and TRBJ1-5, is DGGITQSPKYLFRKEGQNVTLSCEQNLNHDAMYWYRQDPGQGLRLIYYSQIVNDFQKGDIAEGYSVSREKKESFPLTVTSAQKNPTAFYLCASSAHRTASNQPQHFGDGTRLSIL.